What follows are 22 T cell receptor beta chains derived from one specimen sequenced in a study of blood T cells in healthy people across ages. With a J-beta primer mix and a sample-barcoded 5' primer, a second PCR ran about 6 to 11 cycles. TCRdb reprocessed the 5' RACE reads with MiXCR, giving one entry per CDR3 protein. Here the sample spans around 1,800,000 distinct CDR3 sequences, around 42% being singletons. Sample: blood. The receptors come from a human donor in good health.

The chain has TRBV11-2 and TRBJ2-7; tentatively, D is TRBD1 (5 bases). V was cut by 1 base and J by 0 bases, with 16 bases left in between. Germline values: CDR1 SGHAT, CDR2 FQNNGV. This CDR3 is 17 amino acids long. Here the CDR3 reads CASSLAYLNRRSYEQYF. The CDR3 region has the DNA TGTGCCAGCAGCTTAGCCTACCTAAACAGGCGCTCCTACGAGCAGTACTTC. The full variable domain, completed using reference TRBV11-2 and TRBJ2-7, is EAGVAQSPRYKIIEKRQSVAFWCNPISGHATLYWYQQILGQGPKLLIQFQNNGVVDDSQLPKDRFSAERLKGVDSTLKIQPAKLEDSAVYLCASSLAYLNRRSYEQYFGPGTRLTVT.

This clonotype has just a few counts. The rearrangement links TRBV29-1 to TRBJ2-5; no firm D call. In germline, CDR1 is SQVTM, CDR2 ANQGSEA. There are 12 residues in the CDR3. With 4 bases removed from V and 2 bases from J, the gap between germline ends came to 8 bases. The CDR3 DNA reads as TGCAGCGTTGGGGCTCGACAAGAGACCCAGTACTTC. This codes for CSVGARQETQYF.

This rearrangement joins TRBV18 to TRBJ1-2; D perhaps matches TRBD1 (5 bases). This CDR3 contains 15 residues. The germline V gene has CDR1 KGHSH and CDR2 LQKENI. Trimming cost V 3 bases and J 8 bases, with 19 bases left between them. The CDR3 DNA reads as TGTGCCAGCTCACCCGATGTGGACGGGGCTGGAGGCTACACCTTC. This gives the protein CASSPDVDGAGGYTF.

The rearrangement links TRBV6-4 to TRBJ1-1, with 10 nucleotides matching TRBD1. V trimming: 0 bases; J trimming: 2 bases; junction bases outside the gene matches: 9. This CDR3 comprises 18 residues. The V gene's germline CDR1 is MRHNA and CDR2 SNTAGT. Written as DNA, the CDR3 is TGTGCCAGCAGTGACTCGAGATGTGGGACAGGGGTAAACACTGAAGCTTTCTTT. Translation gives CASSDSRCGTGVNTEAFF.

The DNA of the CDR3 is TGCAGTGCCCCTGCGTACGGCGGGGGGAGCACAGATACGCAGTATTTT. It specifies CSAPAYGGGSTDTQYF. This sequence joins TRBV20-1 and TRBJ2-3; TRBD2 aligns across 8 bases. Trimming took 6 bases from V and 0 from J; bases not matched to a gene: 11. CDR1 and CDR2 from the germline V gene are DFQATT and SNEGSKA (reference sequence). This CDR3 contains 16 residues.

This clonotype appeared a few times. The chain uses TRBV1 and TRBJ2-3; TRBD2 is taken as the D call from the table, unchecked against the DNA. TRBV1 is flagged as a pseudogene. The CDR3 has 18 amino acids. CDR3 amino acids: CTSSQDSSGGASTDTQYF. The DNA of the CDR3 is TGCACCAGCAGCCAAGATTCTAGCGGGGGGGCGTCTACAGATACGCAGTATTTT.

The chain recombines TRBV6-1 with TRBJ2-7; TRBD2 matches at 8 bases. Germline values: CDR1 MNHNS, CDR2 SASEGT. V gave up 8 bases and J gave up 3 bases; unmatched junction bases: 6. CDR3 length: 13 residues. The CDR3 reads CASLISGDYEQYF. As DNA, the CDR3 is TGTGCCAGCTTGATTAGCGGGGACTACGAGCAGTACTTC.

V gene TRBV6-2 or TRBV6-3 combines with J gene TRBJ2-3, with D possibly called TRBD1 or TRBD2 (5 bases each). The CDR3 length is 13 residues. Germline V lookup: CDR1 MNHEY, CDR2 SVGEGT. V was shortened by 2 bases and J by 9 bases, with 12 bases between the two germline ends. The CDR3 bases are TGTGCCAGCAGTTACGGGACCTCTGACACGCAGTATTTT. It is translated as CASSYGTSDTQYF.

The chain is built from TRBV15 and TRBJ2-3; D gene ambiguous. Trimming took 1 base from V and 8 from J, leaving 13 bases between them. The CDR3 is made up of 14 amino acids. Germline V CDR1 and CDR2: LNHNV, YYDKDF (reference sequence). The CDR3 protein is CATSRVGSGLTQYF. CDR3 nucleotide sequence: TGTGCCACCAGCAGAGTTGGTTCCGGCCTTACGCAGTATTTT. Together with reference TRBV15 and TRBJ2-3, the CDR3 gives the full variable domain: DAMVIQNPRYQVTQFGKPVTLSCSQTLNHNVMYWYQQKSSQAPKLLFHYYDKDFNNEADTPDNFQSRRPNTSFCFLDIRSPGLGDTAMYLCATSRVGSGLTQYFGPGTRLTVL.

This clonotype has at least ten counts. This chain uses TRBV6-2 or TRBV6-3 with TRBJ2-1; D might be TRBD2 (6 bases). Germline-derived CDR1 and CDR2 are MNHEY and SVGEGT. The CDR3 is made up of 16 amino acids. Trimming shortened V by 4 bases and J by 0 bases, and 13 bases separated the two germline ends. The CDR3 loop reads CASSFRGTSSYNEQFF. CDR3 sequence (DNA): TGTGCCAGCAGTTTTCGGGGGACCTCCTCCTACAATGAGCAGTTCTTC.

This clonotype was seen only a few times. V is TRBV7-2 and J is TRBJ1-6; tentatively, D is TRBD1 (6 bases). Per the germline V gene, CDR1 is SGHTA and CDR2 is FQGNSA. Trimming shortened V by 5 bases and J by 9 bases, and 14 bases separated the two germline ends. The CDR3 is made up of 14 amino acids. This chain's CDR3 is CASSAQGSGSPLHF. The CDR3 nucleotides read TGTGCCAGCAGCGCACAGGGTTCGGGTTCACCCCTCCACTTT. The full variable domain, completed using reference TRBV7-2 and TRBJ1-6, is GAGVSQSPSNKVTEKGKDVELRCDPISGHTALYWYRQSLGQGLEFLIYFQGNSAPDKSGLPSDRFSAERTGGSVSTLTIQRTQQEDSAVYLCASSAQGSGSPLHFGNGTRLTVT.

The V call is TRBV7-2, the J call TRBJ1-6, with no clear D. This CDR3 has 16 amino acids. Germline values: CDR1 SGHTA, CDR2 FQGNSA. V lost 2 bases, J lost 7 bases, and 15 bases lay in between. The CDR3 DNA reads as TGTGCCAGCAGCTTAAGACCTGAGGCGACGAATTCACCCCTCCACTTT. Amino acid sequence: CASSLRPEATNSPLHF.

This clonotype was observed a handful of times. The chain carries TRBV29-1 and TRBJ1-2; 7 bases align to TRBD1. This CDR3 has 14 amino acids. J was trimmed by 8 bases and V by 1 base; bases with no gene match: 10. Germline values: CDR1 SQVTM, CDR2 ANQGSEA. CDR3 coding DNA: TGCAGCGTTGAAGTAACAGGGGATATAGGAGGCTACACCTTC. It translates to CSVEVTGDIGGYTF.

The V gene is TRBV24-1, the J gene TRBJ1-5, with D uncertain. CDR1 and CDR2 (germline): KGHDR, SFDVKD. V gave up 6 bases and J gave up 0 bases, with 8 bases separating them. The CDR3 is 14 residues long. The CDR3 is CATSHAGSNQPQHF. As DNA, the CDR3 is TGTGCCACCAGTCATGCGGGTAGCAATCAGCCCCAGCATTTT.

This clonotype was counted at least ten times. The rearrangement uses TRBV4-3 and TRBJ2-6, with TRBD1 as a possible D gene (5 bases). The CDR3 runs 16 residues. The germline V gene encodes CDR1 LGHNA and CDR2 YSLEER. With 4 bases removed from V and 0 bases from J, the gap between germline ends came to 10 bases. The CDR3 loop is CASSPTQGSGANVLTF. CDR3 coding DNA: TGCGCCAGCAGCCCTACGCAGGGCTCTGGGGCCAACGTCCTGACTTTC.

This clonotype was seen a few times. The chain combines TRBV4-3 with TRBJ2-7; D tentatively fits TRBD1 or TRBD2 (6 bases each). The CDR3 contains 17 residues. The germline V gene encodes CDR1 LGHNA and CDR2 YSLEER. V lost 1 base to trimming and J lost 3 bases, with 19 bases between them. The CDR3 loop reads CASSQALGGSYLYEQYF. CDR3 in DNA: TGCGCCAGCAGCCAAGCCCTAGGGGGGTCTTACCTCTACGAGCAGTACTTC.

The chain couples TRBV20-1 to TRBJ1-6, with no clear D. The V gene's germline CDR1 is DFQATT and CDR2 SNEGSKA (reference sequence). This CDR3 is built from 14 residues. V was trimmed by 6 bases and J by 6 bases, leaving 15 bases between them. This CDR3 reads CSAQSGGGNSPLHF. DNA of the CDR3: TGCAGTGCCCAGTCTGGCGGCGGTAATTCACCCCTCCACTTT.

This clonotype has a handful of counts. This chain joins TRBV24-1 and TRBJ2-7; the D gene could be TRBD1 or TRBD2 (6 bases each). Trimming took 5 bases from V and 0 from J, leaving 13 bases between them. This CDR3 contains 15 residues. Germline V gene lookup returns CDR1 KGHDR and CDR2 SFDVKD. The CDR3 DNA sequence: TGTGCCACCAGTGCCATCAGGGGAGGCTCCTACGAGCAGTACTTC. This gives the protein CATSAIRGGSYEQYF.

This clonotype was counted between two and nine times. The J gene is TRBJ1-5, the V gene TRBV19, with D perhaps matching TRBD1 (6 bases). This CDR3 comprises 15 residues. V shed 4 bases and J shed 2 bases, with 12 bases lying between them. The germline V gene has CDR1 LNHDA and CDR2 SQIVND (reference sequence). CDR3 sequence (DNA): TGTGCCAGTAGTACCCGTAGACAGGGCAATCAGCCCCAGCATTTT. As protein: CASSTRRQGNQPQHF.

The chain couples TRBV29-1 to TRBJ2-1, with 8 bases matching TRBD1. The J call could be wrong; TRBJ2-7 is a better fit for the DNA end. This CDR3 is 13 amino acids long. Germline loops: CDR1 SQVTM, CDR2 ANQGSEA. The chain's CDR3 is CSVGTGTYNEQYF. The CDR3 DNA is TGCAGCGTCGGGACAGGAACCTACAATGAGCAGTACTTC.

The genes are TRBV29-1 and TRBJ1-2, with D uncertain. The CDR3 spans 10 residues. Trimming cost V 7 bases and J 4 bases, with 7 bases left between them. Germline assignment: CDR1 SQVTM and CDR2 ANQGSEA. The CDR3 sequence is CSGYFYGYTF. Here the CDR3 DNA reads TGCAGCGGATATTTCTATGGCTACACCTTC.

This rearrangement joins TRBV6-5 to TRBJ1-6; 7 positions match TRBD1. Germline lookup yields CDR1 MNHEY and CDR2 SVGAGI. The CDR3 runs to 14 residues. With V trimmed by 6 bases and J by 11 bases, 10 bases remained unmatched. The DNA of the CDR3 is TGTGCCAGCAGCGACACCGGGACAGTACCACCCCTCCACTTT. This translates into CASSDTGTVPPLHF.